These T cell receptor beta chains were read from a single sample in a study of T-cell reconstitution after alpha-beta-depleted transplantation in children. TCRdb re-derived calls from the PCR reads in MiXCR, one entry per CDR3 protein. The sample includes about 400,000 distinct CDR3 sequences, just over 20% of them seen just once. The sequencing used PBMCs from the stem cell graft donor, collected from the stem cell graft. These receptors originate from a human donor who donated a stem cell graft to a child with acute myeloid leukemia. Both conserved end residues are part of each CDR3. The D gene is left open where the match is weak. Rows may omit the clone size; those that give it use once, few, many or a size class.

>TRBV12-3/TRBV12-4|.|TRBJ2-4|many
TGTGCCAGCAGTTTAAGGCAGAACATTCAGTACTTC
CASSLRQNIQYF
>TRBV4-3|TRBD2|TRBJ2-1|many
TGCGCCAGCAGCCAAAGGACTAGCGGGAGATATGAGCAGTTCTTC
CASSQRTSGRYEQFF
>TRBV29-1|.|TRBJ2-1|.
TGCAGCGTTAGCTCCTACAATGAGCAGTTCTTC
CSVSSYNEQFF
>TRBV10-2|TRBD2|TRBJ2-3|.
TGCGCCAGCAGGAACCTAGCGGGACCAGATACGCAGTATTTT
CASRNLAGPDTQYF
>TRBV4-2|TRBD1|TRBJ1-1|.
TGTGCCAGCAGCCATCTTAAGGGACAGAAGAACACTGAAGCTTTCTTT
CASSHLKGQKNTEAFF
>TRBV20-1|TRBD1|TRBJ1-5|many
TGCAGTGCCCAGGTTGGGACAGATAGCAATCAGCCCCAGCATTTT
CSAQVGTDSNQPQHF
>TRBV11-2|.|TRBJ2-1|few
TGTGCCAGCAGCTTAGAACGGCAGAGCTCCTACAATGAGCAGTTCTTC
CASSLERQSSYNEQFF
>TRBV9|.|TRBJ2-1|few
TGTGCCAGCAGCGTAGGTCCCCTGGCTGGGGAGCAGTTCTTC
CASSVGPLAGEQFF
>TRBV20-1|.|TRBJ2-2|few
TGCAGTGCTAGAGTTGTTTACACCGGGGAGCTGTTTTTT
CSARVVYTGELFF
>TRBV28|.|TRBJ1-1|few
TGTGCCAGCAGTTTTTCCTTGGTGAACACTGAAGCTTTCTTT
CASSFSLVNTEAFF
>TRBV29-1|.|TRBJ1-1|many
TGCAGCGTAGACGCGCGGGGGCGGCGAGCTTTCTTT
CSVDARGRRAFF
>TRBV6-1|.|TRBJ1-2|few
TGTGCCAGCAGTGAAAGACCCAACTATGGCTACACCTTC
CASSERPNYGYTF
>TRBV21-1|.|TRBJ2-7|.
TGTGCCAGCCCCCTTTTCAGGCTAGCGGGAACCTACGAGCAGTACTTC
CASPLFRLAGTYEQYF
>TRBV4-3|.|TRBJ2-7|once
TGCGCCAGCAGCCAAGGTCTTACAGGGATATACGAGCAGTACTTC
CASSQGLTGIYEQYF
>TRBV7-7|.|TRBJ2-5|.
TGTGCCAGCAGCTTTGGAGCGATCGAGACCCAGTACTTC
CASSFGAIETQYF
>TRBV12-3/TRBV12-4|TRBD2|TRBJ2-3|many
TGTGCCAGCAGTGAAGGGACTAGCGGGAGGTTGGATACGCAGTATTTT
CASSEGTSGRLDTQYF
>TRBV29-1|.|TRBJ1-2|many
TGCAGCGCCCGGTTCGGGGGATATGGCTACACCTTC
CSARFGGYGYTF
>TRBV12-3/TRBV12-4|TRBD2|TRBJ2-5|.
TGTGCCAGCAGCCCCCCTTTGGGGGAGGGGGAGACCCAGTACTTC
CASSPPLGEGETQYF
>TRBV12-5|TRBD1|TRBJ2-1|.
TGTGCTAGTGGTTTGGGACAGGGAGTTCTGGATGAGCAGTTCTTC
CASGLGQGVLDEQFF
>TRBV7-2|TRBD1|TRBJ1-3|.
TGTGCCAGCAGCTTAGGACAGGGTTTGGGAAACACCATATATTTT
CASSLGQGLGNTIYF
>TRBV29-1|.|TRBJ2-7|many
TGCAGCGCCGGGACGGTTTATGAGCAGTACTTC
CSAGTVYEQYF
>TRBV20-1|.|TRBJ1-5|few
TGCAGTGCCTCACTGGGGCCTAGCAATCAGCCCCAGCATTTT
CSASLGPSNQPQHF
>TRBV11-2|TRBD1|TRBJ2-3|.
TGTGCCAGCAGCTTAGGTACAGGGGGCATGGATACGCAGTATTTT
CASSLGTGGMDTQYF
>TRBV10-2|.|TRBJ2-7|.
TGCGCCAGCATTGGGCAGCGCTACGAGCAGTACTTC
CASIGQRYEQYF
>TRBV12-3/TRBV12-4|.|TRBJ1-5|.
TGTGCCAGCAGTTTTAGAGACACAGGGAGCCAGGGTCAGCCCCAGCATTTT
CASSFRDTGSQGQPQHF
>TRBV12-3/TRBV12-4|.|TRBJ1-5|many
TGTGCCAGCAGTTTATGGGGTGGGGATCAGCCCCAGCATTTT
CASSLWGGDQPQHF
>TRBV20-1|TRBD2|TRBJ2-1|few
TGCAGTGCTGAACTAGCGAATACTGCTGTTAGCTCCTACAATGAGCAGTTCTTC
CSAELANTAVSSYNEQFF
>TRBV25-1|.|TRBJ1-2|once
TGTGCCAGCAGTGAATTTTCAACTAACTATGGCTACACCTTC
CASSEFSTNYGYTF
>TRBV7-8|.|TRBJ1-1|many
TGTGCCAGCAGCTTAGAAGCCCTTATGAACACTGAAGCTTTCTTT
CASSLEALMNTEAFF
>TRBV28|.|TRBJ1-3|.
TGTGCCAGCACCGACCTCGTAGCAGGCCCCGAAAACACCATATATTTT
CASTDLVAGPENTIYF
>TRBV24-1|TRBD1|TRBJ2-3|.
TGTGCCACCGCAGGACAGGCGGCTAGCACAGATACGCAGTATTTT
CATAGQAASTDTQYF
>TRBV7-9|TRBD1|TRBJ2-7|few
TGTGCCAGCAGCATTACAGGGGGCAGCTCCTACGAGCAGTACTTC
CASSITGGSSYEQYF
>TRBV12-3/TRBV12-4|.|TRBJ2-2|few
TGTGCCAGCAGTTTAGCAACCACCGGGGAGCTGTTTTTT
CASSLATTGELFF
>TRBV27|.|TRBJ1-2|many
TGTGCCAGCAGGACAACAGGGAACTATGGCTACACCTTC
CASRTTGNYGYTF
>TRBV12-3/TRBV12-4|.|TRBJ1-1|few
TGTGCCAGCAGTTTTTGGGAGGGGACCACTGAAGCTTTCTTT
CASSFWEGTTEAFF
>TRBV9|.|TRBJ2-7|.
TGTGCCAGCAGCGTAGCTTCTGTTTCCTACGAGCAGTACTTC
CASSVASVSYEQYF
>TRBV7-3|TRBD2|TRBJ2-7|.
TGTGCCAGCAGCCCGGGACTAGCGGGAGCCGAGCAGTACTTC
CASSPGLAGAEQYF
>TRBV12-3/TRBV12-4|TRBD2|TRBJ2-1|few
TGTGCCAGCAGTCGTAGCGGGAGGGGTAATGAGCAGTTCTTC
CASSRSGRGNEQFF
>TRBV4-3|.|TRBJ2-1|few
TGCGCCAGCAGCCAAGATAGCAACTCCCACAATGAGCAGTTCTTC
CASSQDSNSHNEQFF
>TRBV15|TRBD1|TRBJ1-5|.
TGTGCCACCAGCAGTGGACAGGGGGCCTATAGCAATCAGCCCCAGCATTTT
CATSSGQGAYSNQPQHF
>TRBV29-1|.|TRBJ1-1|.
TGCAGCGTTGATGGGCCAGAAGCTTTCTTT
CSVDGPEAFF
>TRBV20-1|TRBD2|TRBJ2-3|few
TGCAGGACAGCGGGAGGTGGGGATACGCAGTATTTT
CRTAGGGDTQYF
>TRBV7-8|TRBD1|TRBJ1-2|.
TGTGCCAGCAGCTTAACAGGACAGGCTAACTATGGCTACACCTTC
CASSLTGQANYGYTF
>TRBV5-5|TRBD1|TRBJ2-3|many
TGTGCCAGCAGCTTGACCCTTGGTTCGGCAGGGGGACCAGATACGCAGTATTTT
CASSLTLGSAGGPDTQYF
>TRBV20-1|TRBD1|TRBJ2-7|many
TGCAGTGCTAGAGCCCGGACAGGGGTTACCCACGAGCAGTACTTC
CSARARTGVTHEQYF
>TRBV30|.|TRBJ1-1|.
TGTGCCGGTTCCATGAACACTGAAGCTTTCTTT
CAGSMNTEAFF
>TRBV24-1|.|TRBJ2-1|.
TGTGCCACCAGTGGTATAACAGGAGGGGACAATGAGCAGTTCTTC
CATSGITGGDNEQFF
>TRBV24-1|.|TRBJ2-5|many
TGTGCCACCAGTGATTTTAAGGGGGCGGGGGAGACCCAGTACTTC
CATSDFKGAGETQYF
>TRBV24-1|.|TRBJ2-7|.
TGTGCCACCAGTGATTTGAGGGTTGTGGCAGGGCCGACCTTCCAGTACTTC
CATSDLRVVAGPTFQYF
>TRBV12-3/TRBV12-4|.|TRBJ1-2|.
TGTGCCAGCACCTCCCCCTCAGGGGTTAAGGATGGCTACACCTTC
CASTSPSGVKDGYTF
>TRBV10-1|TRBD1|TRBJ2-3|.
TGCGCCAGCAGTGATCACAGGGGAACAGATACGCAGTATTTT
CASSDHRGTDTQYF
>TRBV20-1|TRBD1|TRBJ2-6|.
TGCAGTGCTAGCGCGGGACAGGGCTATTCTGGGGCCAACGTCCTGACTTTC
CSASAGQGYSGANVLTF
>TRBV5-6|TRBD1|TRBJ2-7|many
TGTGCCAGCAGCACTACAGGGGTCGGGCCTGGTTACGAGCAGTACTTC
CASSTTGVGPGYEQYF